This TCR beta chain is from a study of T cells generated in artificial thymic organoids (dated by TCRdb to the late 2010s). At the level of the whole study: The TCR alpha and beta CDR3 repertoires of CD8 single positive T cells derived from in vitro artificial thymic organoids were compared with those of thymic and peripheral blood naive CD8 T cells. The repertoire sequencing data shown were described as representative of three independent experiments.

Paper-wide results and their limitations: No skewed Valpha or Vbeta usage appeared in organoid-derived T cells, arguing against dominance of unconventional lineages or clonal expansions. CD8 single positive T cells derived from organoids showed physiological TCR clonotype diversity comparable to the diversity seen in thymic and blood naive CD8 T cells.

Artificial thymic organoids were built by aggregating human HSPCs with MS5 murine stromal cells transduced with human DLL1, cultured at an air-liquid interface. Hematopoietic stem and progenitor cells that were CD34+CD3-, FACS-purified and depleted of residual T cells served as the seed cells for the organoids. The organoids were grown in serum-free RB27 medium, which consisted of RPMI 1640 supplemented with B27, FLT3L, IL-7 and ascorbic acid. Before RNA extraction, CD3+TCRalphabeta+CD8 single positive T cells from organoids and thymus were sorted by FACS. For each sample, the RNeasy Micro kit was used to purify total RNA from 40,000 to 200,000 sorted cells, and RNA quality was checked on an Agilent RNA 6000 Nano chip. The V end loses 3 bases and the J end loses 7 bases, and a stretch of 18 bases separates them. As encoded in the germline V gene, CDR1 is LGHNA while CDR2 is YSLEER. Inclusive of the bounding cysteine and phenylalanine, the CDR3 is 16 residues long. Just CDR3 DNA is preserved here, 48 bases in frame from base 1.

Separate semi-nested PCR amplifications were run for the TCRalpha and TCRbeta libraries, using Advantage 2 and reverse primers located in the TRAC or TRBC constant regions. First-strand cDNA synthesis used between roughly 3 and 550 ng of total RNA. TCR cDNA libraries were made by 5'-RACE with the SMARTer PCR cDNA Synthesis kit, using a poly-dT primer for first-strand synthesis. The semi-nested reverse primers in the constant regions carried 5-nucleotide sample-specific barcodes, and the PCR products were cleaned up with the Zymo DNA Clean and Concentrator-5 kit. Pools of up to ten barcoded samples were ligated to Illumina adaptors and sequenced on an Illumina MiSeq as 2 x 150 bp paired-end reads. Regarding the original processing steps: Demultiplexed reads were aligned with BLAT to a custom library of all human TRAV, TRAJ, TRBV, TRBD and TRBJ combinations from IMGT. The best BLAT hits were picked using pslCDnaFilter (-maxAligns=1, -ignoreIntrons), and custom Perl scripts were used to calculate clonotype frequencies. The public reads were run again by TCRdb, first through fastp at Q25 and then through MiXCR, and only productive beta chains were kept. Each record represents a unique CDR3 protein, reported with the most common genes and DNA among its rows. For this entry, the V and J calls and clone size follow TCRdb and not the study's own pipeline. Across this sample there are roughly 5,300 distinct CDR3 sequences, with 20% to 25% seen only once. The ten largest account for approximately 3% of the sample.

A remark on this clonotype: Its binding antigen is unknown. No base qualities exist here, and no much larger clone lies one base off it.

The source material was naive CD8+ T cells grown in artificial thymic organoids from cord blood stem and progenitor cells. This specimen's cell subset or site label, per the study, means: CD3+TCRalphabeta+CD8SP T cells; for blood, CD45RO-CCR7+ naive CD8+ T cells. The chain links TRBV4-3 with TRBJ1-4; the D gene remains uncertain. This clonotype was sampled from a human donor who gave cord blood stem cells for thymic organoid culture, a cardiac surgery patient who gave postnatal thymus, or a blood donor (not recorded which). The DNA sequence follows: TGCGCCAGCAGCCATGCGATCCGGGCCCGAGGTGAAAAACTGTTTTTT. This is translated as CASSHAIRARGEKLFF.